The 5 T cell receptor beta chains below all came from one sample that was sequenced in a study of early T cells in non-severe SARS-CoV-2 infection. TCRdb reanalysed the 5' RACE reads using MiXCR and keeps one entry per CDR3 protein. The sample has approximately 66,000 distinct CDR3 sequences; over 10% are singletons. Material for sequencing was whole blood. These receptor sequences come from an adult who was a healthcare worker with PCR-confirmed SARS-CoV-2 infection or an uninfected control (not recorded which).

This clonotype was observed at least ten times. In DNA form, the CDR3 reads TGTGCCACCAGTGATTGGACAGGCTACTCCTACGAGCAGTACTTC. This sequence encodes CATSDWTGYSYEQYF. The V gene is TRBV24-1, the J gene TRBJ2-7; TRBD1 agrees at 7 bases. Germline assignment: CDR1 KGHDR and CDR2 SFDVKD. This CDR3 region has 15 residues. Trimming removed 2 bases from V and 0 bases from J; junction bases left unmatched: 3.

V gene TRBV19 combines with J gene TRBJ2-1; 10 nucleotides match TRBD2. V lost 3 bases to trimming and J lost 6 bases; unmatched junction nucleotides: 8. Germline V gives CDR1 LNHDA, CDR2 SQIVND (reference sequence). This CDR3 comprises 16 residues. The CDR3 protein is CASSMLAGAVGNEQFF. CDR3 coding DNA: TGTGCCAGTAGTATGCTAGCGGGAGCGGTTGGCAATGAGCAGTTCTTC.

This chain joins TRBV19 and TRBJ2-5; no clear D. CDR3 length equals 15 residues. Germline CDR1 is LNHDA and CDR2 is SQIVND (reference sequence). The V and J ends lost 0 bases and 2 bases respectively, with 10 bases between them. The CDR3 region has the DNA TGTGCCAGTAGTATAGACCCAGGAGATCAAGAGACCCAGTACTTC. It codes for CASSIDPGDQETQYF.

This chain connects TRBV29-1 to TRBJ2-3; no clear D gene. Germline values: CDR1 SQVTM, CDR2 ANQGSEA. V dropped 4 bases and J dropped 10 bases, with 12 bases sitting between them. The CDR3 has 11 residues. The DNA of the CDR3 is TGCAGCGTTGCCCTTCCCGCGGCGCAGTATTTT. Its translation: CSVALPAAQYF.

There are many counts of this clonotype. The chain uses TRBV12-3 or TRBV12-4 and TRBJ2-7; D is ambiguous. Trimming stripped 5 bases from V and 2 bases from J, with 16 bases between. There are 15 residues in the CDR3. This CDR3 is CASSEVGRPTYEQYF. CDR3 nucleotides: TGTGCCAGCAGTGAGGTGGGTAGACCTACCTACGAGCAGTACTTC.